The rows below give T cell receptor beta chains drawn from one sample of a study of blood T cells in healthy people across ages. TCRdb reprocessed the 5' RACE reads via MiXCR and lists one record per CDR3 protein. This sample carries 750,000 to 950,000 distinct CDR3 sequences, under 35% of them seen once, and the ten largest clones take approximately 10%. These data were also reused for a study on T cells of mothers and their children.

The sample consisted of blood. The receptors shown here come from a woman aged 40 to 50 in good health. CDR3s include the opening cysteine and the closing phenylalanine or tryptophan. D genes are given only for firm matches. Clone size is shown for a subset of rows, as once, few, many or a class of expanded clone.

d_gene	v_gene	j_gene	abundance	CDR3aa	CDR3nt
TRBD1	TRBV28	TRBJ2-1	few	CASSLLTGAYNEQFF	TGTGCCAGCAGTTTATTAACAGGGGCCTACAATGAGCAGTTCTTC
TRBD2	TRBV6-1	TRBJ2-1	-	CASSEFSSGGYNEQFF	TGTGCCAGCAGTGAATTTTCTAGCGGGGGTTACAATGAGCAGTTCTTC
TRBD1	TRBV2	TRBJ2-5	-	CASTKTGAQETQYF	TGTGCCAGCACCAAGACAGGGGCCCAAGAGACCCAGTACTTC
TRBD2	TRBV18	TRBJ2-3	few	CASSPTPLAGGTDTQYF	TGTGCCAGCTCACCAACCCCACTAGCGGGGGGAACAGATACGCAGTATTTT
TRBD1	TRBV10-3	TRBJ2-7	few	CAISDGTGVYEQYF	TGTGCCATCAGTGACGGGACAGGGGTCTACGAGCAGTACTTC
-	TRBV28	TRBJ2-7	-	CASSFLRLGGSYEQYF	TGTGCCAGCAGTTTCCTCAGGTTAGGGGGATCCTACGAGCAGTACTTC
-	TRBV14	TRBJ2-7	few	CASSQVGHPRGEQYF	TGTGCCAGCAGCCAAGTCGGGCACCCCCGGGGGGAGCAGTACTTC
-	TRBV5-1	TRBJ2-1	-	CASSLGGVFERGEQFF	TGCGCCAGCAGCTTGGGGGGGGTCTTCGAACGGGGTGAGCAGTTCTTC
TRBD2	TRBV7-2	TRBJ2-3	many	CASSLKTSGGRTDTQYF	TGTGCCAGCAGCTTAAAGACTAGCGGGGGCCGCACAGATACGCAGTATTTT
-	TRBV4-1	TRBJ1-4	-	CASSQPGSGDNEKLFF	TGCGCCAGCAGCCAACCGGGATCGGGGGATAATGAAAAACTGTTTTTT
TRBD2	TRBV3-1	TRBJ2-3	many	CASSRSGGTDTQYF	TGTGCCAGCAGCCGAAGCGGGGGCACAGATACGCAGTATTTT
TRBD2	TRBV4-3	TRBJ2-1	many	CASSLQAGGITDEQFF	TGCGCCAGCAGCCTCCAAGCGGGGGGGATAACCGATGAGCAGTTCTTC
TRBD2	TRBV7-6	TRBJ2-1	-	CASSSRGSGACNEQFF	TGTGCCAGCAGCTCCCGTGGTAGCGGGGCCTGCAATGAGCAGTTCTTC
-	TRBV12-3/TRBV12-4	TRBJ2-1	-	CASSLVGGGNEQFF	TGTGCCAGCAGTTTGGTAGGGGGTGGCAATGAGCAGTTCTTC
TRBD1	TRBV28	TRBJ2-6	-	CASSPTPPFRAGRGPSGANVLTF	TGTGCCAGCAGTCCTACTCCGCCGTTCAGGGCCGGCAGGGGGCCGTCTGGGGCCAACGTCCTGACTTTC
-	TRBV6-6	TRBJ1-2	-	CASSFGGGEGGYGYTF	TGTGCCAGCAGCTTCGGGGGGGGAGAAGGAGGCTATGGCTACACCTTC
-	TRBV29-1	TRBJ2-5	-	CSVAPAGQETQYF	TGCAGCGTTGCCCCCGCTGGGCAAGAGACCCAGTACTTC
-	TRBV20-1	TRBJ1-3	-	CSARDPGRVSSGNTIYF	TGCAGTGCTAGAGATCCGGGCAGGGTTAGCTCTGGAAACACCATATATTTT
-	TRBV2	TRBJ2-7	-	CASSVASQGTYEQYF	TGTGCCAGCAGTGTAGCGAGCCAGGGTACCTACGAGCAGTACTTC
-	TRBV20-1	TRBJ1-5	-	CSTRDIRSDQPQHF	TGCAGTACTAGAGATATAAGGAGCGATCAGCCCCAGCATTTT
TRBD2	TRBV6-2/TRBV6-3	TRBJ2-1	few	CAITRRSGGSYNEQFF	TGTGCCATTACCCGAAGGAGCGGGGGAAGCTACAATGAGCAGTTCTTC
-	TRBV3-1	TRBJ1-2	-	CASSVGRKGGYTF	TGTGCCAGCAGCGTCGGACGTAAAGGGGGCTACACCTTC
TRBD2	TRBV7-2	TRBJ2-1	-	CASSLVAGGHTYNEQFF	TGTGCCAGCAGCTTAGTAGCGGGGGGCCATACCTACAATGAGCAGTTCTTC
-	TRBV2	TRBJ1-5	-	CASRDGGIGQPQHF	TGTGCCAGCAGGGATGGGGGGATTGGTCAGCCCCAGCATTTT
-	TRBV15	TRBJ2-7	-	CATSGDPQPFYEQYF	TGTGCCACCAGCGGAGATCCGCAGCCTTTCTACGAGCAGTACTTC
-	TRBV12-3/TRBV12-4	TRBJ2-3	-	CASSSDTEYF	TGTGCCAGCAGTTCAGATACGGAATATTTT
-	TRBV20-1	TRBJ2-6	many	CSAPLRDGFSGANVLTF	TGCAGTGCTCCCCTTCGGGACGGATTCTCTGGGGCCAACGTCCTGACTTTC
TRBD2	TRBV28	TRBJ2-3	-	CASSLVRGYADTQYF	TGTGCCAGCAGTTTGGTGCGGGGGTATGCAGATACGCAGTATTTT
-	TRBV28	TRBJ1-1	-	CASSFFRRKGGTEAFF	TGTGCCAGCAGTTTTTTCCGAAGGAAAGGGGGCACTGAAGCTTTCTTT
TRBD1	TRBV20-1	TRBJ2-7	many	CSAGRRDRGQRGSYEQYF	TGCAGTGCTGGGCGCCGGGACAGGGGGCAACGGGGGAGCTACGAGCAGTACTTC
-	TRBV28	TRBJ2-1	-	CASSSGGGRNEQFF	TGTGCCAGCAGTTCAGGGGGGGGAAGAAATGAGCAGTTCTTC
-	TRBV24-1	TRBJ2-1	-	CATSDYAGSYNEQFF	TGTGCCACCAGTGATTACGCGGGGTCCTACAATGAGCAGTTCTTC